The entry below gives a single T cell receptor beta chain sequence along with its context. Generated by immunoSEQ multiplex PCR, the TCRdb table keeps only in-frame clones and is missing some. This table holds some 250,000 clones, 88% found once. This sample was included in a study of blood T cell repertoires in COVID-19. Germline lookup yields CDR1 SGHNT and CDR2 YENEEA. V was pared by 1 base and J by 2 bases, with 9 bases between. CDR3 size: 14 residues. Sample: peripheral blood. The V and J genes are TRBV11-3 and TRBJ2-7; tentative D call: TRBD2 (6 bases). The origin of this receptor is a woman aged 25 to 39 with acute or convalescent COVID-19. The CDR3: CASSLGGDPYEQYF. CDR3 nucleotide sequence: TGTGCCAGCAGCTTAGGGGGGGACCCCTACGAGCAGTACTTC.